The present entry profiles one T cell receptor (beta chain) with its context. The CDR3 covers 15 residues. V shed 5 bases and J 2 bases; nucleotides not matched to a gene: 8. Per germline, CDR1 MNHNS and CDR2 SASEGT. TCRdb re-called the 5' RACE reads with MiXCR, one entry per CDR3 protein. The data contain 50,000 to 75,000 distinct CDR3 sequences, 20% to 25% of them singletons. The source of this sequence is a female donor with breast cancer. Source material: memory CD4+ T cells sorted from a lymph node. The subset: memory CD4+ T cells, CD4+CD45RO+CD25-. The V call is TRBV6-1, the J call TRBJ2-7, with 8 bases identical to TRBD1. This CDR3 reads CASSSQYRGTYEQYF. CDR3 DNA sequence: TGTGCCAGCAGTTCACAATACAGGGGGACCTACGAGCAGTACTTC.